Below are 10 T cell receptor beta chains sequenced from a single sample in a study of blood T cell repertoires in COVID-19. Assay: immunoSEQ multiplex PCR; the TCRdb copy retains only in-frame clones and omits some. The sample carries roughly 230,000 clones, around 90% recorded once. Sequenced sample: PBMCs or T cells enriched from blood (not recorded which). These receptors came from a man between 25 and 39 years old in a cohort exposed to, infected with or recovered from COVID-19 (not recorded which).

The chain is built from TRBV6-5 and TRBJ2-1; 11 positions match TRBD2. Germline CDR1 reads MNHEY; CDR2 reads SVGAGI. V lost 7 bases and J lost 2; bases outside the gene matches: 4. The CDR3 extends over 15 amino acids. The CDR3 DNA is TGTGCCAGCATTCAGACTAGCGGGGCCTACAATGAGCAGTTCTTC. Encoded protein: CASIQTSGAYNEQFF.

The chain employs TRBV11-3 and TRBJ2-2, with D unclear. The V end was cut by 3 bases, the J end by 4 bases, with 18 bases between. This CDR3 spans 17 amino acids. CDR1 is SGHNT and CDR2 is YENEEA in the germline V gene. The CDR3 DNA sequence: TGTGCCAGCAGCTTTAATGTCCCGGTTGCTACCACCGGGGAGCTGTTTTTT. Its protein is CASSFNVPVATTGELFF. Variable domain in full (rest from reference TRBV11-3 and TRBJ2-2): EAGVVQSPRYKIIEKKQPVAFWCNPISGHNTLYWYLQNLGQGPELLIRYENEEAVDDSQLPKDRFSAERLKGVDSTLKIQPAELGDSAVYLCASSFNVPVATTGELFFGEGSRLTVL.

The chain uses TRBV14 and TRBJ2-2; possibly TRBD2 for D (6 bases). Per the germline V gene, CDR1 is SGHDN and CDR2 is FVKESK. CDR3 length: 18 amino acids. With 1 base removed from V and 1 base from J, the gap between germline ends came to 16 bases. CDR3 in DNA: TGTGCCAGCAGCCAAGTATACGGAGGGGTCGGGAACACCGGGGAGCTGTTTTTT. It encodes CASSQVYGGVGNTGELFF.

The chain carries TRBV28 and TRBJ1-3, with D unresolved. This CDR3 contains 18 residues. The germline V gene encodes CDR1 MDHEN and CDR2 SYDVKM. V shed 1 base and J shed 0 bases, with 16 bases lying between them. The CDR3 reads CASSLFALRVSSGNTIYF. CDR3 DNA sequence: TGTGCCAGCAGTTTATTCGCGTTGAGGGTCAGCTCTGGAAACACCATATATTTT.

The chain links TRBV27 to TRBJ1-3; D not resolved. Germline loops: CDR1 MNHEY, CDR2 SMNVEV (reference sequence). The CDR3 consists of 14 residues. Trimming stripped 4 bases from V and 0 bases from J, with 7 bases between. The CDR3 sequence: CASSSSFSGNTIYF. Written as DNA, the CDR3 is TGTGCCAGCAGTTCCAGTTTCTCTGGAAACACCATATATTTT.

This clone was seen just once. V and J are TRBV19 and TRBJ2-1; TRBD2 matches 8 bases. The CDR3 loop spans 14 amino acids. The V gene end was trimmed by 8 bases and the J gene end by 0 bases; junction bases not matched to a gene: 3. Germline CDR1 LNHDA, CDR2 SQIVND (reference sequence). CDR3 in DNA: TGTGCCAGTCAGCGGGGGAGCTCCTACAATGAGCAGTTCTTC. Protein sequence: CASQRGSSYNEQFF.

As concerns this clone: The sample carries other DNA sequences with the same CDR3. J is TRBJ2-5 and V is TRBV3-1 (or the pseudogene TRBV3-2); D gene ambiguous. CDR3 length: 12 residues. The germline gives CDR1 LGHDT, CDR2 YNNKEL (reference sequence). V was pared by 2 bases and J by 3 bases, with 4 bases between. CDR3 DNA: TGTGCCAGCAGCCAACCCGAAGAGACCCAGTACTTC. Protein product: CASSQPEETQYF.

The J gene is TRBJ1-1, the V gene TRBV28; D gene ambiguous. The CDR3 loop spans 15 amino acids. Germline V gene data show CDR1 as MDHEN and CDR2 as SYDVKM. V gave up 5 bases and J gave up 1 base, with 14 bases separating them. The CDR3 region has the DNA TGTGCCAGCAGTCCATACCGGGGAGGGAACACTGAAGCTTTCTTT. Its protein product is CASSPYRGGNTEAFF.

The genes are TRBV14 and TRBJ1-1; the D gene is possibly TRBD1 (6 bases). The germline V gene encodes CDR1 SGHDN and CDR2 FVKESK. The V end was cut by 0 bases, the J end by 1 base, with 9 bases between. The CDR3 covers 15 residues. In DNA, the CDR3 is TGTGCCAGCAGCCAAGAAACAGGGTGGAACACTGAAGCTTTCTTT. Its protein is CASSQETGWNTEAFF.

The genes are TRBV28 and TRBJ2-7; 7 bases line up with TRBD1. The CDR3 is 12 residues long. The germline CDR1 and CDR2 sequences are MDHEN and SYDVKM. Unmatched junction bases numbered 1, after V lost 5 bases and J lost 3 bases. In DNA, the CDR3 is TGTGCCAGCAGTCGGGACAGCTACGAGCAGTACTTC. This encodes CASSRDSYEQYF.